The 22 T cell receptor beta chains below come from one sample, sequenced in a study of regulatory T cells in long-lasting Graves disease. Time point given: newly diagnosed GD, antithyroid drugs for less than 3 months. The TCR library used RNA extracted from PBMCs. Both iRepertoire HTBI primers and Arm-PCR of CDR3 regions were used to build the TCR beta libraries. One entry per CDR3 protein, called by TCRdb with MiXCR from the multiplex PCR reads. The sample yields 350,000 to 450,000 distinct CDR3 sequences, about 15% seen once. The same sample was also used in a study of T cells in Graves' hyperthyroidism and ophthalmopathy.

The material sequenced was peripheral blood mononuclear cells (PBMCs), taken at new diagnosis, from a patient treated with antithyroid drugs. These receptors all stem from a young woman with Graves disease.

This clonotype has ten or more counts. J is TRBJ1-1 and V is TRBV15; 7 nucleotides agree with TRBD1. Germline V CDR1 and CDR2: LNHNV, YYDKDF (reference sequence). The CDR3 is 13 amino acids. Trimming removed 4 bases from V and 5 bases from J; junction bases left unmatched: 4. CDR3 protein: CATSTYRGTEAFF. The DNA of the CDR3 is TGTGCCACCAGCACCTACAGGGGTACTGAAGCTTTCTTT.

The chain couples TRBV7-2 to TRBJ2-5; tentatively, D is TRBD1 (6 bases). Germline V gives CDR1 SGHTA, CDR2 FQGNSA. The CDR3 has 13 residues. V was clipped by 5 bases and J by 3 bases, with 10 bases between them. Here the CDR3 DNA reads TGTGCCAGCAGCCTCCGGGACAAAGAGACCCAGTACTTC. This codes for CASSLRDKETQYF. Looking up the rest from reference TRBV7-2 and TRBJ2-5 gives the full variable domain: GAGVSQSPSNKVTEKGKDVELRCDPISGHTALYWYRQSLGQGLEFLIYFQGNSAPDKSGLPSDRFSAERTGGSVSTLTIQRTQQEDSAVYLCASSLRDKETQYFGPGTRLLVL.

This clonotype has only a few counts. J is TRBJ2-1 and V is TRBV4-1, with 7 bases identical to TRBD2. V trimming: 3 bases; J trimming: 7 bases; junction bases outside the gene matches: 18. Germline assignment: CDR1 MGHRA and CDR2 YSYEKL. The CDR3 consists of 18 residues. The CDR3 DNA reads TGCGCCAGCAGCCACCTCTCATCGGGCGGGGGTACGAGAAATGAGCAGTTCTTC. Its translation is CASSHLSSGGGTRNEQFF.

This clonotype has a count of ten or more. The J gene is TRBJ2-2, the V gene TRBV12-3 or TRBV12-4; TRBD1 is a possible D gene (5 bases). Trimming cost V 7 bases and J 6 bases, with 18 bases left between them. This CDR3 is built from 15 residues. The CDR3 region has the DNA TGTGCCAGCACCCTCTCGGGCAGGGTCGCCGGGGAGCTGTTTTTT. Encoded protein: CASTLSGRVAGELFF.

This clonotype was detected only once. The chain couples TRBV30 to TRBJ2-3, with a weak D call TRBD2 (6 bases). The CDR3 loop spans 13 amino acids. V dropped 0 bases and J dropped 5 bases, with 9 bases sitting between them. Germline CDR1 reads GTSNPN; CDR2 reads SVGIG (reference sequence). Here the CDR3 reads CAWSVVGGDTQYF. CDR3 nucleotides: TGTGCCTGGAGTGTAGTGGGAGGAGATACGCAGTATTTT.

In this sample, this clonotype turned up many times. The genes are TRBV20-1 and TRBJ2-3, with TRBD1 as a possible D gene (6 bases). CDR3 size: 17 residues. Germline V CDR1 and CDR2: DFQATT, SNEGSKA (reference sequence). Trimming stripped 6 bases from V and 5 bases from J, with 27 bases between. This CDR3 is CSAEVVVGQLPQDTQYF. The CDR3 nucleotides read TGCAGTGCGGAGGTGGTTGTAGGACAGCTACCCCAAGATACGCAGTATTTT.

In its sample, this clonotype was seen many times. The chain uses TRBV18 and TRBJ1-4; TRBD1 matches at 8 bases. CDR3 length: 15 residues. Germline V gives CDR1 KGHSH, CDR2 LQKENI. The V gene end was trimmed by 6 bases and the J gene end by 7 bases; junction bases not matched to a gene: 10. The CDR3 loop is CASSPGGQGTEKLFF. The CDR3 DNA sequence: TGTGCCAGCTCCCCCGGAGGACAGGGAACTGAAAAACTGTTTTTT.

This clonotype was observed at least ten times. The chain is built from TRBV27 and TRBJ2-3; 10 bases fit TRBD2. Germline lookup yields CDR1 MNHEY and CDR2 SMNVEV (reference sequence). This CDR3 is built from 15 residues. V dropped 4 bases and J dropped 8; count of bases not matched to a gene: 9. CDR3 sequence (DNA): TGTGCCAGCAGTTCTTTAGCGGGAGGAGGGGGTACGCAGTATTTT. It encodes CASSSLAGGGGTQYF.

This clonotype was seen repeatedly, ten times or more. This rearrangement joins TRBV13 to TRBJ2-2, with D unresolved. The CDR3 sequence is 12 residues long. The germline V and J ends were trimmed by 5 bases and 6 bases, with 7 bases remaining between them. CDR1 PRHDT and CDR2 FYEKMQ come from the germline V gene (reference sequence). The CDR3 sequence: CASSTVAGELFF. The CDR3 region has the DNA TGTGCCAGCAGCACCGTGGCCGGGGAGCTGTTTTTT.

Only a few counts were recorded for this clonotype. The rearrangement joins TRBV20-1 to TRBJ2-7; tentatively, D is TRBD2 (6 bases). The CDR3 runs 14 residues. Trimming shortened V by 2 bases and J by 2 bases, and 13 bases separated the two germline ends. The germline gives CDR1 DFQATT, CDR2 SNEGSKA (reference sequence). The CDR3 coding sequence is TGCAGTGCTAGATACGCGGGACCCACCTACGAGCAGTACTTC. Its translation: CSARYAGPTYEQYF.

This clonotype was seen a few times. The rearrangement uses TRBV27 and TRBJ2-2; 11 nucleotides match TRBD2. The CDR3 length is 18 residues. V shed 6 bases and J 0 bases; nucleotides not matched to a gene: 9. Germline V CDR1 and CDR2: MNHEY, SMNVEV (reference sequence). CDR3 bases: TGTGCCAGCAGCCGCGTACCGGGACTAGCGGCGAACACCGGGGAGCTGTTTTTT. Encoded protein: CASSRVPGLAANTGELFF.

The table lists this clonotype with many counts. The chain employs TRBV12-3 or TRBV12-4 and TRBJ2-7; D gene uncertain. The CDR3 is 13 residues long. The V end lost 4 bases, the J end lost 1 base, and 8 bases lay between the germline ends. CDR3 region: CASSWGGSYEQYF. CDR3 nucleotides: TGTGCCAGCAGTTGGGGTGGTTCCTACGAGCAGTACTTC.

This clonotype was observed a few times. The genes are TRBV4-2 and TRBJ1-2, with 9 nucleotides matching TRBD1. Looked up from germline, CDR1 is LGHNA and CDR2 is YNFKEQ. The CDR3 has 17 residues. Trimming at V came to 3 bases and at J to 3 bases, leaving 11 bases not matched to a gene. The CDR3 nucleotides read TGTGCCAGCAGCCAGGACGAACAGGGGGCGGTCGACTATGGCTACACCTTC. It yields the protein CASSQDEQGAVDYGYTF.

The chain carries TRBV6-1 and TRBJ2-2; no clear D gene. Germline V CDR1 and CDR2: MNHNS, SASEGT. The CDR3 is 12 amino acids. V lost 6 bases and J lost 8, with 10 bases in between. The CDR3: CASSWVVGELFF. CDR3 DNA sequence: TGTGCCAGCAGCTGGGTTGTGGGGGAGCTGTTTTTT.

This clonotype was detected many times. V and J are TRBV12-3 or TRBV12-4 and TRBJ1-1; the D is unclear. The CDR3 is 11 residues long. V lost 8 bases to trimming and J lost 4 bases, with 8 bases between them. CDR3 loop: CASGKSTEAFF. The CDR3 bases are TGTGCCAGCGGCAAGAGCACTGAAGCTTTCTTT.

This clonotype was recorded a few times. DNA for the CDR3: TGTGCCAGCCCCCCTACTAGCGGAAACACAGATACGCAGTATTTT. It translates to CASPPTSGNTDTQYF. This chain uses TRBV2 with TRBJ2-3; 8 bases line up with TRBD2. The germline V gene encodes CDR1 SNHLY and CDR2 FYNNEI. This CDR3 region has 15 residues. Unmatched junction bases numbered 9, after V lost 8 bases and J lost 2 bases.

To note about this clonotype: Being one base from a much bigger clone, this may be a read error. The chain carries TRBV12-3 or TRBV12-4 and TRBJ2-7, with 9 bases aligning to TRBD2. Trimming at V came to 6 bases and at J to 7 bases, leaving 13 bases not matched to a gene. CDR3 length equals 15 residues. The CDR3 here is CASRPAGGPDNEQYF. CDR3 DNA: TGTGCCAGCAGGCCAGCGGGAGGCCCCGACAATGAGCAGTACTTC.

This clonotype was detected many times. J is TRBJ2-3 and V is TRBV14, with 8 nucleotides matching TRBD2. The ends lost 1 base at V and 3 bases at J; junction bases unmatched: 12. Germline V lookup: CDR1 SGHDN, CDR2 FVKESK. CDR3 length equals 18 residues. Here the CDR3 reads CASSQVPFGAGETDTQYF. The CDR3 DNA is TGTGCCAGCAGCCAAGTCCCCTTTGGAGCGGGAGAAACAGATACGCAGTATTTT.

With regard to this clonotype: Given a much more abundant clone one base away, this may be a read error. The J gene is TRBJ2-1, the V gene TRBV28; 10 bases are a match to TRBD2. CDR3 length: 14 residues. Germline V gene lookup returns CDR1 MDHEN and CDR2 SYDVKM. Trimming removed 6 bases from V and 10 bases from J; junction bases left unmatched: 9. CDR3 sequence (DNA): TGTGCCAGCAGGGTAGCGGGAGGAGGCTCCGAGCAGTTCTTC. Translated, it gives CASRVAGGGSEQFF.

This clonotype was detected only a few times. One base away lies a much larger clone, so this may be a sequencing read error. The rearrangement links TRBV28 to TRBJ1-5, with D uncertain. Trimming removed 2 bases at V and 0 bases at J, with 5 bases between. The CDR3 runs 14 residues. Germline V gene data show CDR1 as MDHEN and CDR2 as SYDVKM. The CDR3 spells CASSLQYSNQPQHF. CDR3 DNA sequence: TGTGCCAGCAGTTTACAGTATAGCAATCAGCCCCAGCATTTT.

This clonotype was picked up many times. DNA for the CDR3: TGTGCCTGGGGACAGCAAAACACTGAAGCTTTCTTT. Translating gives CAWGQQNTEAFF. The chain links TRBV30 to TRBJ1-1, with a possible D match to TRBD1 (6 bases). V dropped 5 bases and J dropped 2 bases, with 9 bases sitting between them. The V gene's germline CDR1 is GTSNPN and CDR2 SVGIG (reference sequence). CDR3 length: 12 amino acids. The whole variable domain, filled in from reference TRBV30 and TRBJ1-1, reads SQTIHQWPATLVQPVGSPLSLECTVEGTSNPNLYWYRQAAGRGLQLLFYSVGIGQISSEVPQNLSASRPQDRQFILSSKKLLLSDSGFYLCAWGQQNTEAFFGQGTRLTVV.

There are many counts of this clonotype. V and J are TRBV27 and TRBJ2-1; 10 bases map to TRBD1. The germline gives CDR1 MNHEY, CDR2 SMNVEV (reference sequence). V gave up 6 bases and J gave up 2 bases; unmatched junction bases: 7. This CDR3 spans 16 amino acids. CDR3 loop: CASRPRQGATYNEQFF. CDR3 DNA: TGTGCCAGCAGACCGCGACAGGGGGCAACCTACAATGAGCAGTTCTTC.